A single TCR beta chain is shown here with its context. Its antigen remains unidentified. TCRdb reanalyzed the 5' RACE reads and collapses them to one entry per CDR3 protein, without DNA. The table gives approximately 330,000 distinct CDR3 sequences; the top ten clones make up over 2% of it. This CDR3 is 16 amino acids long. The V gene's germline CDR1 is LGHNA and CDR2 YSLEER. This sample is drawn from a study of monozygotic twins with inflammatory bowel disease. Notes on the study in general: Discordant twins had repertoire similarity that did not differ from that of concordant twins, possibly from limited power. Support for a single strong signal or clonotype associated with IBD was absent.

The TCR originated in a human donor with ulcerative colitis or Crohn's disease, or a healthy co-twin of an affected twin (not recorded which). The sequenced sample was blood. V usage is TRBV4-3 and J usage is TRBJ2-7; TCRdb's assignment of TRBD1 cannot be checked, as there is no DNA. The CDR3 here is CASSQVPGQDSYEQYF.